The rows below give T cell receptor beta chains drawn from one sample of a study of blood T cells in healthy people across ages. One entry per CDR3 protein, called by TCRdb with MiXCR from the 5' RACE reads. The sample carries roughly 680,000 distinct CDR3 sequences, roughly half recorded once. The sample comprised blood. These receptors were taken from a woman of 80 years or more in good health. Both conserved end residues are part of each CDR3. Each record gives: J gene, D gene, V gene, clone size, CDR3 DNA, CDR3 protein. A D gene is named only where the DNA matches it firmly. For some rows the clone size is stated as once, few or many, or as a class when expanded; others skip it.

J: TRBJ2-1; D: TRBD2; V: TRBV20-1; size: -; DNA: TGCAGTGCTAGAGATATGACTAGCGGGGGCTACAATGAGCAGTTCTTC; CDR3: CSARDMTSGGYNEQFF
J: TRBJ2-7; D: TRBD2; V: TRBV7-3; size: -; DNA: TGTGCCAGCAGCTCCGGGACTAGTAACGAGCAGTACTTC; CDR3: CASSSGTSNEQYF
J: TRBJ2-7; D: -; V: TRBV5-5; size: -; DNA: TGTGCCAGCAGCATGAACCCGGGACAAAGCTACGAGCAGTACTTC; CDR3: CASSMNPGQSYEQYF
J: TRBJ2-7; D: -; V: TRBV10-3; size: -; DNA: TGTGCCATCAGTGAGTCGACTAGGTACGAGCAGTACTTC; CDR3: CAISESTRYEQYF
J: TRBJ2-7; D: -; V: TRBV9; size: many; DNA: TGTGCCAGCAGCTCGACTACCTCCTACGAGCAGTACTTC; CDR3: CASSSTTSYEQYF
J: TRBJ2-5; D: -; V: TRBV12-3/TRBV12-4; size: many; DNA: TGTGCCAGCAGGAGCTTTGCGGAGACCCAGTACTTC; CDR3: CASRSFAETQYF
J: TRBJ2-5; D: -; V: TRBV9; size: -; DNA: TGTGCCAGCAACCCAATCCTCACGGACCGAGAGACCCAGTACTTC; CDR3: CASNPILTDRETQYF
J: TRBJ1-2; D: -; V: TRBV20-1; size: -; DNA: TGCAGTGCTAGCGTGCAGGGACGTAGCTATGGCTACACCTTC; CDR3: CSASVQGRSYGYTF
J: TRBJ2-6; D: -; V: TRBV10-2; size: many; DNA: TGCGCCAGCAGTGAGGAGGGAACTGGGGCCAACGTCCTGACTTTC; CDR3: CASSEEGTGANVLTF
J: TRBJ2-3; D: -; V: TRBV15; size: -; DNA: TGTGCCACCAGCAGCCCCGGTCGGGGCCCCACAGATACGCAGTATTTT; CDR3: CATSSPGRGPTDTQYF
J: TRBJ2-4; D: -; V: TRBV28; size: many; DNA: TGTGCCAGCAGTCCGTCGGACAGTCAAAACATTCAGTACTTC; CDR3: CASSPSDSQNIQYF
J: TRBJ2-3; D: TRBD2; V: TRBV29-1; size: many; DNA: TGCAGCGTTTTAGCGGGAAGCACAGATACGCAGTATTTT; CDR3: CSVLAGSTDTQYF
J: TRBJ2-7; D: TRBD1; V: TRBV5-1; size: many; DNA: TGCGCCAGCAGCGTCACACAGGGGTCCGGCTACGAGCAGTACTTC; CDR3: CASSVTQGSGYEQYF
J: TRBJ1-2; D: -; V: TRBV20-1; size: -; DNA: TGCAGTGCGAGCAGGTTTCAAGCTGGCTACACCTTC; CDR3: CSASRFQAGYTF
J: TRBJ2-5; D: -; V: TRBV6-2/TRBV6-3; size: -; DNA: TGTGCCAGCAGTGCCACGGGAGAGGAGACCCAGTACTTC; CDR3: CASSATGEETQYF
J: TRBJ2-3; D: -; V: TRBV20-1; size: -; DNA: TGCAGTGCTAGAAGGCCCGCAAGCACAGATGCGCAGTATTTT; CDR3: CSARRPASTDAQYF
J: TRBJ2-1; D: -; V: TRBV20-1; size: -; DNA: TGCAGTGCTAGAGATTTCGGGACGCAGTACAATGAGCAGTTCTTC; CDR3: CSARDFGTQYNEQFF
J: TRBJ2-1; D: -; V: TRBV6-5; size: -; DNA: TGTGCCAGCAATGGCGCCGGGAGCTCCTACAATGAGCAGTTCTTC; CDR3: CASNGAGSSYNEQFF
J: TRBJ2-3; D: TRBD2; V: TRBV7-2; size: many; DNA: TGTGCCAGCAGCTTAGTAGGCGGGGGGACCACAGATACGCAGTATTTT; CDR3: CASSLVGGGTTDTQYF
J: TRBJ2-3; D: -; V: TRBV9; size: many; DNA: TGTGCCAGCAGTCGAGAGGGGATCCTGAGAGATACGCAGTATTTT; CDR3: CASSREGILRDTQYF
J: TRBJ1-2; D: -; V: TRBV5-1; size: -; DNA: TGCGCCAGCAGCTTGGAGATCCGCGGTAACTATGGCTACACCTTC; CDR3: CASSLEIRGNYGYTF
J: TRBJ2-1; D: -; V: TRBV7-2; size: many; DNA: TGTGCCAGCAGCTTAGTTGTAGGGCCGAGGGGCTCTGAGCAGTTCTTC; CDR3: CASSLVVGPRGSEQFF
J: TRBJ2-2; D: -; V: TRBV11-2; size: -; DNA: TGTGCCAGCAGCTTATGGACAGCTAACACCGGGGAGCTGTTTTTT; CDR3: CASSLWTANTGELFF
J: TRBJ1-5; D: -; V: TRBV5-1; size: many; DNA: TGCGCCAGTGGGGGTATGGATCAGCCCCAGCATTTT; CDR3: CASGGMDQPQHF
J: TRBJ2-1; D: -; V: TRBV14; size: -; DNA: TGTGCCAGCAGCCCCCTAGGGGTCCGGCAGTTCTTC; CDR3: CASSPLGVRQFF
J: TRBJ1-5; D: -; V: TRBV20-1; size: -; DNA: TGCAGTGCTAGAGGGACTAGCAATCAGCCCCAGCATTTT; CDR3: CSARGTSNQPQHF
J: TRBJ1-4; D: -; V: TRBV30; size: -; DNA: TGTGCCTCCTCTCTGGAGTACTTTAATGAAAAACTGTTTTTT; CDR3: CASSLEYFNEKLFF
J: TRBJ2-1; D: -; V: TRBV24-1; size: few; DNA: TGTGCCACCAGTGATTTTAAGGCGGTTGGGAGCTCCTACAATGAGCAGTTCTTC; CDR3: CATSDFKAVGSSYNEQFF
J: TRBJ2-3; D: TRBD1; V: TRBV6-4; size: -; DNA: TGTGCCAGCGGACTCGGACAGGCTAGCACAGATACGCAGTATTTT; CDR3: CASGLGQASTDTQYF
J: TRBJ2-3; D: TRBD2; V: TRBV10-3; size: -; DNA: TGTGCCACCCAGACTAGCGGGGGGGCTGCAGATACGCAGTATTTT; CDR3: CATQTSGGAADTQYF
J: TRBJ1-2; D: -; V: TRBV10-2; size: -; DNA: TGCGCCAGCAGTGAGTCCACGGGGCTCTATGGCTACACCTTC; CDR3: CASSESTGLYGYTF
J: TRBJ2-4; D: -; V: TRBV28; size: -; DNA: TGTGCCAGCACCCACGGGAGGGGACAGATAGGTAAAATTAGGTTCGACATTCAGTACTTC; CDR3: CASTHGRGQIGKIRFDIQYF
J: TRBJ2-1; D: TRBD2; V: TRBV18; size: -; DNA: TGTGCCAGCTCAGGACTAGTAAAGTCCAATGAGCAGTTCTTC; CDR3: CASSGLVKSNEQFF
J: TRBJ2-3; D: -; V: TRBV5-1; size: many; DNA: TGCGCCAGCAGCTCAACAGGGTTGGGGGGCACAGATACGCAGTATTTT; CDR3: CASSSTGLGGTDTQYF
J: TRBJ2-3; D: TRBD2; V: TRBV5-5; size: many; DNA: TGTGCCAGCAGCTTAAGCGGGAGTTTTATAGATACGCAGTATTTT; CDR3: CASSLSGSFIDTQYF
J: TRBJ2-1; D: -; V: TRBV20-1; size: once; DNA: TGCAGTGCCCGGACCCCTACCTACAATGAGCAGTTCTTC; CDR3: CSARTPTYNEQFF
J: TRBJ2-2; D: -; V: TRBV30; size: -; DNA: TGTGCCTGGAGTGCGCCCGCTTACAGGACTTACACCGGGGAGCTGTTTTTT; CDR3: CAWSAPAYRTYTGELFF
J: TRBJ2-3; D: TRBD1; V: TRBV6-1; size: few; DNA: TGTGCCAGCAGTAAAGCGGACAGGGTAGGGTTAGATACGCAGTATTTT; CDR3: CASSKADRVGLDTQYF
J: TRBJ2-5; D: TRBD2; V: TRBV2; size: -; DNA: TGTGCCAGCAGGGTCGGACTAGGAGGGGAGACCCAGTACTTC; CDR3: CASRVGLGGETQYF
J: TRBJ2-7; D: TRBD2; V: TRBV5-1; size: -; DNA: TGCGCCAGCAGCTTGGAAGTAGCGGGGGGTTCCTACGAGCAGTACTTC; CDR3: CASSLEVAGGSYEQYF
J: TRBJ2-3; D: TRBD1; V: TRBV27; size: -; DNA: TGTGCCAGCAGCGCCCAGGGGGACGCAGATACGCAGTATTTT; CDR3: CASSAQGDADTQYF
J: TRBJ2-1; D: TRBD2; V: TRBV18; size: -; DNA: TGTGCCAGCTCACCATTAGGGCTAGCGGCGAAGAATGAGCAGTTCTTC; CDR3: CASSPLGLAAKNEQFF
J: TRBJ2-2; D: -; V: TRBV7-2; size: -; DNA: TGTGCCAGCAGCTTAGCCCCCAGGACGGACGGGGAGCTGTTTTTT; CDR3: CASSLAPRTDGELFF
J: TRBJ2-5; D: -; V: TRBV5-1; size: many; DNA: TGCGCCAGCAGTTCTGGGGGATACCAAGAGACCCAGTACTTC; CDR3: CASSSGGYQETQYF
J: TRBJ1-2; D: -; V: TRBV12-3/TRBV12-4; size: once; DNA: TGTGCCAGCAGTTTACTGACAGGTTATGGCTACACCTTC; CDR3: CASSLLTGYGYTF
J: TRBJ2-7; D: -; V: TRBV28; size: many; DNA: TGTGCCAGCAGTTTGACAGTTCTCTCCTACGAGCAGTACTTC; CDR3: CASSLTVLSYEQYF
J: TRBJ1-6; D: -; V: TRBV20-1; size: -; DNA: TGCAGTGCTCTCCCGGAACAGGGCAACGATTCACCCCTCCACTTT; CDR3: CSALPEQGNDSPLHF
J: TRBJ2-7; D: -; V: TRBV5-1; size: many; DNA: TGCGCCAGCAGCCTCAATCTCGACACCTTGCCCCACTACGAGCAGTACTTC; CDR3: CASSLNLDTLPHYEQYF
J: TRBJ1-2; D: TRBD1; V: TRBV9; size: -; DNA: TGTGCCAGCAGCGTGGGACAGACTGCCTATGGCTACACCTTC; CDR3: CASSVGQTAYGYTF
J: TRBJ2-2; D: TRBD2; V: TRBV12-3/TRBV12-4; size: -; DNA: TGTGTCAGCGGGGCAGCAGGGAGACCCGGGGAGCTGTTTTTT; CDR3: CVSGAAGRPGELFF
J: TRBJ2-7; D: -; V: TRBV19; size: many; DNA: TGTGCCACACGACGCTCCTACGAGCAGTACTTC; CDR3: CATRRSYEQYF
J: TRBJ2-5; D: -; V: TRBV6-1; size: few; DNA: TGTGCCAGCAGCGCGACCCGGGAGACCCAGTACTTC; CDR3: CASSATRETQYF
J: TRBJ2-7; D: -; V: TRBV7-9; size: many; DNA: TGTGCCAGCAGTTTGGTTCTCGAGCAGTACTTC; CDR3: CASSLVLEQYF
J: TRBJ2-3; D: -; V: TRBV6-1; size: -; DNA: TGTGCCAGCAAGCTGACAGGCACGGGCACAGATACGCAGTATTTT; CDR3: CASKLTGTGTDTQYF
J: TRBJ2-5; D: -; V: TRBV9; size: -; DNA: TGTGCCAGCAGCAGACGACCCGCTAGCTATGAAGTCCAGTACTTC; CDR3: CASSRRPASYEVQYF
J: TRBJ2-3; D: TRBD2; V: TRBV5-6; size: -; DNA: TGTGCCAGCAGCTTGGGGTTTGGGGGGGTCGCAGATACGCAGTATTTT; CDR3: CASSLGFGGVADTQYF